Included here is one TCR beta chain sequence, with context. The antigen is unknown. The sample belongs to a study of T-cell reconstitution after alpha-beta-depleted transplantation in children. The study, taken as a whole, reports: Newly produced T cells mostly accounted for T-cell counts and diversity one year post-transplant.

The CDR3 extends over 20 amino acids. V gave up 1 base and J gave up 0 bases; unmatched junction bases: 13. Germline V CDR1 and CDR2: SGHTA, FQGTGA. Preparation of the TCRbeta library was carried out with unique molecular identifiers. TCRdb reanalysed the PCR reads using MiXCR and keeps one entry per CDR3 protein. The sample shows more than 200,000 distinct CDR3 sequences, over 15% of them seen only once. The receptor comes from a male patient between 2 and 15 years old who had a stem cell transplant for acute lymphoblastic leukemia, so the T cells may come from the graft donor. The specimen was PBMCs, mostly from graft donor cells, collected 360 days after TCRalphabeta/CD19-depleted stem cell transplant. The chain employs TRBV7-3 and TRBJ2-4, with 9 positions matching TRBD1. Written as DNA, the CDR3 is TGTGCCAGCAGCTTAAATAAGGGACAGGGCGTGAGGATAGCCAAAAACATTCAGTACTTC. Amino acid sequence: CASSLNKGQGVRIAKNIQYF.